These T cell receptor beta chains were read from a single sample in a study of blood T cell repertoires in COVID-19. Libraries were prepared by immunoSEQ multiplex PCR; TCRdb keeps only in-frame clonotypes and omits some of them. The table lists around 13,000 clones, about 90% of them singletons. The sequenced sample was peripheral blood. The source is a human donor in a cohort sampled during active COVID-19. CDR3s include the opening cysteine and the closing phenylalanine or tryptophan. A D gene is named only where the DNA matches it firmly. The listing skips clone size in some rows; elsewhere it reads once, few, many or a size class.

d_gene | j_gene | v_gene | abundance | CDR3aa
TRBD2 | TRBJ2-1 | TRBV5-8 | . | CASRFPGLAGGHSYNEQFF
TRBD2 | TRBJ2-3 | TRBV3-1/TRBV3-2 | . | CASSPRLAGGTDTQYF
TRBD2 | TRBJ2-5 | TRBV7-8 | . | CASSTASGTQETQYF
. | TRBJ1-4 | TRBV2 | once | CASNQLYEKLFF
. | TRBJ2-1 | TRBV12-3/TRBV12-4 | . | CASSWTNNEQFF
TRBD1 | TRBJ1-4 | TRBV5-1 | . | CASSPGQGNEKLFF
. | TRBJ1-2 | TRBV3-1/TRBV3-2 | . | CASSPLPDKLRFNYGYTF
. | TRBJ2-3 | TRBV10-2 | . | CASSESTVSTDTQYF
TRBD1 | TRBJ2-3 | TRBV28 | . | CASSTPGTATDTQYF
TRBD2 | TRBJ2-1 | TRBV7-9 | . | CASSAAGLAAYNEQFF
. | TRBJ2-5 | TRBV7-9 | . | CASARTAQQETQYF
. | TRBJ1-1 | TRBV7-2 | . | CASSLGFRNTEAFF
TRBD1 | TRBJ2-7 | TRBV7-2 | . | CASSATGTDYEQYF
. | TRBJ1-2 | TRBV2 | . | CASSETIWGTSNYGYTF
TRBD1 | TRBJ2-1 | TRBV5-1 | . | CASSLYGTGGLNEQFF
TRBD2 | TRBJ2-3 | TRBV6-1 | . | CASSVVSGGRVPDTQYF
. | TRBJ1-2 | TRBV28 | . | CASSFGGLGYGYTF
. | TRBJ2-5 | TRBV7-9 | . | CASSLENSREETQYF
TRBD2 | TRBJ2-1 | TRBV2 | . | CASSVASGRNEQFF
TRBD2 | TRBJ2-7 | TRBV5-1 | . | CASSLGLATNEQYF
TRBD1 | TRBJ2-5 | TRBV7-9 | . | CASSRRTGEETQYF
. | TRBJ2-5 | TRBV6-5 | . | CASSYPPGETQYF
TRBD1 | TRBJ1-6 | TRBV19 | . | CASSRGTGPIGSPLHF
. | TRBJ2-1 | TRBV4-1 | few | CASSQLLGYNEQFF
TRBD1 | TRBJ1-6 | TRBV7-2 | . | CASSSQGAVNSPLHF
. | TRBJ1-2 | TRBV2 | . | CASRRVGGGGYTF
. | TRBJ1-1 | TRBV14 | . | CASSQFAGTEAFF
. | TRBJ1-2 | TRBV7-9 | . | CASSPTRQVLGYTF
. | TRBJ2-2 | TRBV11-2 | . | CASSKHIQGNTGELFF
. | TRBJ2-1 | TRBV5-1 | once | CASSLASVLHSSYNEQFF
TRBD1 | TRBJ2-3 | TRBV3-1/TRBV3-2 | . | CASSFTGTGGEDTQYF
TRBD1 | TRBJ2-1 | TRBV28 | . | CATGGQGGHEQFF
TRBD2 | TRBJ2-1 | TRBV28 | . | CASSRGGVREQFF
TRBD2 | TRBJ2-1 | TRBV3-1/TRBV3-2 | . | CASSQAGGSYNEQFF
TRBD1 | TRBJ1-1 | TRBV19 | . | CASKDRERNTEAFF
. | TRBJ2-2 | TRBV4-3 | . | CASSQDMTGELFF
TRBD1 | TRBJ2-5 | TRBV7-2 | . | CASSFDRGETQYF
. | TRBJ1-4 | TRBV12-3/TRBV12-4 | . | CASSNLAEKLFF
. | TRBJ1-6 | TRBV11-2 | . | CASSTITGLDSPLHF
. | TRBJ1-5 | TRBV6-5 | . | CASSNGFYSNQPQHF
. | TRBJ1-2 | TRBV5-1 | . | CASSLVPGLPYGYTF
TRBD2 | TRBJ2-3 | TRBV7-2 | few | CASSLGLAGGYSTDTQYF
. | TRBJ2-1 | TRBV7-8 | few | CASSPEGFEQFF
TRBD1 | TRBJ1-6 | TRBV18 | . | CASSPTTGRNSPLHF
. | TRBJ1-6 | TRBV28 | . | CASSPYGQNSPLHF
TRBD2 | TRBJ2-5 | TRBV7-2 | . | CASSLERGYSGRQETQYF
. | TRBJ2-5 | TRBV28 | once | CASSPPRLVKETQYF
. | TRBJ2-7 | TRBV7-8 | medium-sized | CASSSPWTARAYEQYF
TRBD1 | TRBJ2-7 | TRBV4-1 | . | CASSRGTGAYSYEQYF
TRBD2 | TRBJ2-5 | TRBV19 | . | CASRETSVNLETQYF
TRBD1 | TRBJ1-5 | TRBV10-2 | few | CASVDRGNQPQHF
. | TRBJ2-1 | TRBV7-3 | . | CASSLQRGDEQFF